A single sample gave rise to the 2 T cell receptor beta chains below, sequenced in a study of CD8 T cells in Susac syndrome. When the RNA was reverse transcribed, random hexamers were used with an input of 0.5 to 1 ug. Via MiXCR, TCRdb re-called the immunoSEQ multiplex PCR reads, giving one row per CDR3 protein. Among 140,000 to 150,000 distinct CDR3 sequences listed, around 96% were seen once. The source material was CD4+ T cells from PBMCs. Source of these receptors: a human donor with multiple sclerosis.

The V call is TRBV9, the J call TRBJ1-2; D ambiguous. The CDR3 spans 15 residues. Trimming pared 2 bases from V and 5 bases from J, leaving 16 bases between. Germline CDR1 and CDR2: SGDLS and YYNGEE. CDR3 coding DNA: TGTGCCAGCAGCGTCCGGGTCGGTCTGAGTTATGGCTACACCTTC. The encoded protein is CASSVRVGLSYGYTF. Using reference TRBV9 and TRBJ1-2 for the parts outside the CDR3, the full variable domain is DSGVTQTPKHLITATGQRVTLRCSPRSGDLSVYWYQQSLDQGLQFLIQYYNGEERAKGNILERFSAQQFPDLHSELNLSSLELGDSALYFCASSVRVGLSYGYTFGSGTRLTVV.

The chain employs TRBV19 and TRBJ1-1; D might be TRBD1 (6 bases). Between the trimmed V and J ends, which lost 8 bases and 7 bases, there was a span of 11 bases. Germline-derived CDR1 and CDR2 are LNHDA and SQIVND (reference sequence). This CDR3 comprises 11 residues. The CDR3 sequence is CASYRADEAFF. The CDR3 DNA reads as TGTGCCAGTTACAGGGCTGATGAAGCTTTCTTT. Using reference TRBV19 and TRBJ1-1 for the parts outside the CDR3, the full variable domain is DGGITQSPKYLFRKEGQNVTLSCEQNLNHDAMYWYRQDPGQGLRLIYYSQIVNDFQKGDIAEGYSVSREKKESFPLTVTSAQKNPTAFYLCASYRADEAFFGQGTRLTVV.